The 11 T cell receptor beta chains listed next were all sequenced from one sample in a study of early T cells in non-severe SARS-CoV-2 infection. TCRdb itself ran the 5' RACE reads through MiXCR, one entry per CDR3 protein. This sample yields about 60,000 distinct CDR3 sequences, of which 10% are seen a single time; 8.5% to 9% belongs to the top ten. Source material: whole blood. Receptors were obtained from an adult who was a healthcare worker with PCR-confirmed SARS-CoV-2 infection or an uninfected control (not recorded which).

This clonotype has just a few counts. V gene TRBV6-2 or TRBV6-3 combines with J gene TRBJ2-1; unclear D gene. The V end lost 6 bases, the J end lost 0 bases, and 12 bases lay between the germline ends. This CDR3 comprises 15 residues. Germline values: CDR1 MNHEY, CDR2 SVGEGT. This CDR3 is CASSQTDPSYNEQFF. The CDR3 DNA sequence: TGTGCCAGCAGCCAAACCGACCCCTCCTACAATGAGCAGTTCTTC.

The chain carries TRBV29-1 and TRBJ2-5, with a weak D call TRBD1 (6 bases). Between the trimmed V and J ends, which lost 3 bases and 4 bases, there was a span of 9 bases. The CDR3 totals 12 residues. Per germline, CDR1 SQVTM and CDR2 ANQGSEA. Here the CDR3 DNA reads TGCAGCGTTGACCAGGGGAGAGAGACCCAGTACTTC. This sequence encodes CSVDQGRETQYF. The variable domain in full, with the rest retrieved from reference TRBV29-1 and TRBJ2-5, is SAVISQKPSRDICQRGTSLTIQCQVDSQVTMMFWYRQQPGQSLTLIATANQGSEATYESGFVIDKFPISRPNLTFSTLTVSNMSPEDSSIYLCSVDQGRETQYFGPGTRLLVL.

This clonotype was seen ten or more times. The chain has TRBV7-9 and TRBJ1-1; tentative D call: TRBD1 (6 bases). The CDR3 runs to 15 residues. Trimming cost V 2 bases and J 4 bases, with 14 bases left between them. In germline, CDR1 is SEHNR, CDR2 FQNEAQ (reference sequence). This chain's CDR3 is CASSLHRDIGTEAFF. The CDR3 nucleotides are TGTGCCAGCAGCTTACACAGGGACATCGGCACTGAAGCTTTCTTT.

The count of this clonotype is one. J is TRBJ2-7 and V is TRBV28, with unresolved D. From germline, CDR1 is MDHEN and CDR2 SYDVKM. The length of the CDR3 is 13 residues. V lost 6 bases to trimming and J lost 3 bases, with 12 bases between them. CDR3 loop: CASSLYTSYEQYF. The CDR3 DNA sequence: TGTGCCAGCAGCCTCTATACCAGCTACGAGCAGTACTTC.

This clonotype was detected a few times. The DNA of the CDR3 is TGCGCCAGCAGCTTGGGACAGGCGATAGCCAAAAACATTCAGTACTTC. This sequence encodes CASSLGQAIAKNIQYF. This chain joins TRBV5-1 and TRBJ2-4; perhaps TRBD1 as D (6 bases). The CDR3 covers 16 residues. Germline values: CDR1 SGHRS, CDR2 YFSETQ. The V gene lost 0 bases and the J gene lost 0 bases, with 10 bases spanning the gap.

This clonotype was counted at least ten times. The chain combines TRBV18 with TRBJ2-1; tentative D call: TRBD1 (6 bases). This CDR3 region has 13 residues. V dropped 5 bases and J dropped 6 bases, with 11 bases sitting between them. Germline V gene data show CDR1 as KGHSH and CDR2 as LQKENI. The CDR3 region has the DNA TGTGCCAGCTCAGGGGACATTTCCAATGAGCAGTTCTTC. Its translation: CASSGDISNEQFF.

This clonotype came up many times. This sequence joins TRBV12-3 or TRBV12-4 and TRBJ2-1; the D gene is possibly TRBD2 (5 bases). Trimming shortened V by 3 bases and J by 3 bases, and 12 bases separated the two germline ends. The CDR3 has 15 amino acids. The CDR3 DNA is TGTGCCAGCAGTTTGAGTGGGAGTGTCTACAATGAGCAGTTCTTC. Amino acids: CASSLSGSVYNEQFF.

This clonotype was observed a handful of times. The chain combines TRBV20-1 with TRBJ1-4; no firm D call. The CDR3 length is 14 residues. Germline V gene sequence: CDR1 DFQATT, CDR2 SNEGSKA (reference sequence). Trimming removed 3 bases from V and 0 bases from J, with 8 bases in between. The CDR3 coding sequence is TGCAGTGCTAGCAAGGATGCAACTAATGAAAAACTGTTTTTT. This translates into CSASKDATNEKLFF.

As concerns this clonotype: This sequence may be a read error, since a much larger clone differs from it by one base. The V call is TRBV24-1, the J call TRBJ2-5; D is possibly TRBD1 or TRBD2 (7 bases each). CDR3 size: 17 residues. CDR1 is KGHDR, CDR2 SFDVKD, per germline. CDR3 protein: CATSDPSGGGGRETQHF. As DNA, the CDR3 is TGTGCCACCAGTGATCCCTCCGGGGGAGGGGGCCGCGAGACCCAGCACTTC.

This clonotype was detected ten times or more. This chain links TRBV18 with TRBJ2-6; D may be TRBD1 or TRBD2 (5 bases each). This CDR3 has 18 amino acids. Trimming removed 6 bases from V and 0 bases from J, with 18 bases in between. Germline-derived CDR1 and CDR2 are KGHSH and LQKENI. The CDR3 DNA sequence: TGTGCCAGCTCGTTCACGGGACGGCAGAGCTCTGGGGCCAACGTCCTGACTTTC. Protein product: CASSFTGRQSSGANVLTF.

CDR3 region: CASSVAPKVGLQETQYF. CDR3 DNA sequence: TGTGCCAGCAGCGTAGCCCCTAAAGTGGGACTCCAAGAGACCCAGTACTTC. The chain couples TRBV9 to TRBJ2-5; maybe TRBD2 (6 bases). Germline V lookup: CDR1 SGDLS, CDR2 YYNGEE. The V end was cut by 0 bases, the J end by 1 base, with 16 bases between. The CDR3 contains 17 residues.